A selection of T cell receptor beta chains follows, all from one sample in a study of blood T cell repertoires in COVID-19. Repertoires were generated with immunoSEQ multiplex PCR, while TCRdb's copy carries only in-frame clones and drops some. Of roughly 100,000 clones listed, 80% were seen once; the top ten hold roughly 19%. Sequencing input: peripheral blood. The receptor source for this set is a human donor in a cohort sampled during active COVID-19. CDR3s include the opening cysteine and the closing phenylalanine or tryptophan. D genes are given only for firm matches. Only some rows state a clone size, as once, few, many or a class for expanded clones.

CDR3nt | CDR3aa | v_gene | d_gene | abundance | j_gene
TGTGCCAGCAGCAAAGGACACCCGTTCAGGACCCAGTACTTC | CASSKGHPFRTQYF | TRBV21-1 | - | - | TRBJ2-5
TGTGCCTGGAGTGTAACGGGGGTACACTCTGGGGCCAACGTCCTGACTTTC | CAWSVTGVHSGANVLTF | TRBV30 | - | - | TRBJ2-6
TGTGCCAGCAGCCAAGAGGGCGGGTACGGAGATACGCAGTATTTT | CASSQEGGYGDTQYF | TRBV3-1/TRBV3-2 | - | - | TRBJ2-3
TGTGCCAGCAGTGGGAGATTCGGGACAGGGGCCTACGAGCAGTACTTC | CASSGRFGTGAYEQYF | TRBV6-1 | TRBD1 | - | TRBJ2-7
TGTGCCAGCAGTTCTCAGCGACTAGCGGGAGACTACGAGCAGTACTTC | CASSSQRLAGDYEQYF | TRBV28 | TRBD2 | - | TRBJ2-7
TGTGCCAGCAGCCCCTTCGGGGGGGGTGAGAATTCACCCCTCCACTTT | CASSPFGGGENSPLHF | TRBV3-1/TRBV3-2 | - | - | TRBJ1-6
TGCGCCACCACGGAAGCCGGGGAGCAGTACTTC | CATTEAGEQYF | TRBV5-1 | - | - | TRBJ2-7
TGTGCCACCAGCAACCGGGTCCCCTCTTCTTACGAGCAGTACTTC | CATSNRVPSSYEQYF | TRBV15 | - | - | TRBJ2-7
TGTGCCAGTAGTATAGAGGCTAGCGGGCGCCTCTCCTACGAGCAGTACTTC | CASSIEASGRLSYEQYF | TRBV19 | TRBD2 | - | TRBJ2-7
TGTGCCAGCAGCGCCGTGACAGGGGCCCTGAGAACTAATGAAAAACTGTTTTTT | CASSAVTGALRTNEKLFF | TRBV9 | TRBD1 | - | TRBJ1-4
TGTGCCAGCAGGCCGACTCCCGGGACAGGGTATCGAGGCGCTGAAGCTTTCTTT | CASRPTPGTGYRGAEAFF | TRBV28 | TRBD1 | - | TRBJ1-1
TGTGCCAGCAGCCAGGGGGATGCAGGGGCCAACGTCCTGACTTTC | CASSQGDAGANVLTF | TRBV7-2 | TRBD1 | once | TRBJ2-6
TGTGCCAGCAGCCAAGATACACCAGGCTTCGATGGCTACACCTTC | CASSQDTPGFDGYTF | TRBV3-1/TRBV3-2 | - | - | TRBJ1-2
TGTGCCGCGGGACGGTCCTACGAGCAGTACTTC | CAAGRSYEQYF | TRBV10-3 | - | - | TRBJ2-7
TGTGCCACCAGTTATCTGGACAGCGATATCTTC | CATSYLDSDIF | TRBV24-1 | - | - | TRBJ2-7
TGTGCCAGTAGTAGGGCCAGTCACGCTGAAGCTTTCTTT | CASSRASHAEAFF | TRBV19 | - | few | TRBJ1-1
TGTGCCAGCAAAGAGAAACAGACTAACTATGGCTACACCTTC | CASKEKQTNYGYTF | TRBV6-5 | - | - | TRBJ1-2